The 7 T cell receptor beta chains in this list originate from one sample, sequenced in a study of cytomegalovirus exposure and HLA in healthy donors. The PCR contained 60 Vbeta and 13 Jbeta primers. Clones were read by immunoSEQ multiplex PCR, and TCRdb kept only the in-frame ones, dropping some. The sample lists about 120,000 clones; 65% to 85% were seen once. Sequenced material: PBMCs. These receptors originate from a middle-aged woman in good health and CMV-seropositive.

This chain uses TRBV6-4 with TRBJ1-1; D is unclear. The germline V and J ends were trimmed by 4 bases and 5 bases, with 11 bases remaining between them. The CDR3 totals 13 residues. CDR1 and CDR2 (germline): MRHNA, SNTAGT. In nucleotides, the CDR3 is TGTGCCAGCAGTGCGAATGGGCAGACTGAAGCTTTCTTT. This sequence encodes CASSANGQTEAFF.

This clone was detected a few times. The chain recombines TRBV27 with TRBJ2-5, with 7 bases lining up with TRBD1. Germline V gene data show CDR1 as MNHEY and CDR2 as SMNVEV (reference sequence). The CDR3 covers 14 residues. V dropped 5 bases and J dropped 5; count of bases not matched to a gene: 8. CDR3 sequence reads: CASSRTGVGETQYF. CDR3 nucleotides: TGTGCCAGCAGTCGAACAGGGGTTGGCGAGACCCAGTACTTC.

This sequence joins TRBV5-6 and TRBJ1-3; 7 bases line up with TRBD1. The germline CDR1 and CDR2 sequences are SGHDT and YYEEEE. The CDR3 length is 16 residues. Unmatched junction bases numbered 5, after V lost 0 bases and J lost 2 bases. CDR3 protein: CASSLVTGQPGNTIYF. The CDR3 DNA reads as TGTGCCAGCAGCTTGGTGACGGGACAGCCTGGAAACACCATATATTTT. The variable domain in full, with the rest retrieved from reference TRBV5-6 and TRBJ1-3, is DAGVTQSPTHLIKTRGQQVTLRCSPKSGHDTVSWYQQALGQGPQFIFQYYEEEERQRGNFPDRFSGHQFPNYSSELNVNALLLGDSALYLCASSLVTGQPGNTIYFGEGSWLTVV.

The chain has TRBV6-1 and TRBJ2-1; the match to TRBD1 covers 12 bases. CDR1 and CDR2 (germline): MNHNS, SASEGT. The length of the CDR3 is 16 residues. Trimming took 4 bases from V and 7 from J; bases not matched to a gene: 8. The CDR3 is CASSAPGQGAKNEQFF. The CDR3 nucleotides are TGTGCCAGCAGTGCCCCGGGACAGGGGGCTAAAAATGAGCAGTTCTTC.

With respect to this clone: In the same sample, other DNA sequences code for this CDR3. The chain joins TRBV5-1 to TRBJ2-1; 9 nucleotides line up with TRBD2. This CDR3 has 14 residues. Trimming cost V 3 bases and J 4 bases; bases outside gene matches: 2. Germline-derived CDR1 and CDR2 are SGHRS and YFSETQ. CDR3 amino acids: CASSSSGGYNEQFF. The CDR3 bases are TGCGCCAGCAGCTCCAGCGGGGGGTACAATGAGCAGTTCTTC.

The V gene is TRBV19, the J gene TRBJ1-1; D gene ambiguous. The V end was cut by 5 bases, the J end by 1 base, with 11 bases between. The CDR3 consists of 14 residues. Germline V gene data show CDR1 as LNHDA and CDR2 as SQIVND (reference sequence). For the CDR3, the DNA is TGTGCCAGTAGTTGGGCCTCACAGAACACTGAAGCTTTCTTT. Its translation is CASSWASQNTEAFF.

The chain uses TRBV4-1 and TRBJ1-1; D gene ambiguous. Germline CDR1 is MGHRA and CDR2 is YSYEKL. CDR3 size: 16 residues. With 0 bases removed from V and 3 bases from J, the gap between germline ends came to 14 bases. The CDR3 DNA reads TGCGCCAGCAGCCAAGACCTGGTTGAGGTTGACACTGAAGCTTTCTTT. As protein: CASSQDLVEVDTEAFF.